This TCR beta chain appears in the sequencing data of a study of shared clonotypes between healthy human individuals (TCRdb year 2020). About the study as a whole: The cohort included three men and a couple of women between 18 and 49 years of age. To estimate repertoire size and how much clonotypes are shared between individuals, the study performed deep sequencing of blood TCR repertoires from 4 to 6 healthy adults. To increase sequencing depth and limit assay-specific biases, different laboratories used diverse techniques to prepare libraries and sequence TCR repertoires. For each donor, CD4 naive and CD4 memory were each run on three plates, CD8 naive on two plates, and CD8 memory on one plate. Between about 0.8 and 9.5 billion PBMCs per donor were obtained by leukapheresis.

CDR1 and CDR2 (SGDLS, YYNGEE) derive from the germline V gene. The cysteine opens and the phenylalanine closes a CDR3 of 21 amino acids. Just CDR3 DNA is preserved here, 63 bases in frame from base 1. The germline V end is reduced by 4 bases and the J end by 0 bases; junction bases left unmatched: 18. The full study reports these points: Only blood was sampled, and tissue TCR repertoires likely differ from those in blood. The genetic and exposure-history diversity represented was limited by the small number of donors. About 4.5% of naive CD4, 3.5% of naive CD8, approximately 2.2% of memory CD4, and around 0.42% of memory CD8 clonotypes were shared across a handful of donors. Pairwise subsampling led to the expectation that sequencing depth would affect the degree of clonotype sharing among donors. Higher generation probabilities were observed for clonotypes shared by all four sorted-subset donors than for non-shared clonotypes. Incomplete sequencing was indicated by rarefaction of sorted-subset datasets, despite the large sequencing depth. Larger estimated clonotype richness was generally found for naive subsets than for memory subsets.

TCR CDR3 regions were amplified from genomic DNA by multiplex PCR using the deep immunoSEQ assay. Extracted genomic DNA from each cell subset was distributed evenly across all wells of several immunoSEQ 96-well plates, and each plate was treated as a replicate. For sorted subsets, about 210 ng of genomic DNA, equivalent to some 33,000 T cell genomes, went into each replicate PCR. Purified libraries were quantified with a Qubit 3.0 fluorometer, sized on a Bioanalyzer 2100, and re-quantified with the KAPA Library Quantification kit. Each immunoSEQ 96-well plate was sequenced on its own single-read 150-cycle Illumina NextSeq 550 flow cell. The paper's processing steps were these. The immunoSEQ output contained only junctional sequences without quality scores, so filtering could not match that applied to full-length reads. To assign V/J genes and CDR3, sequences were annotated using PyIR, a Python wrapper for IgBLAST v1.9, with IMGT germline references. Reads were filtered out if the reads had weak V/J assignments (E-value above 1e-6), no CDR3, stop codons, out-of-frame junctions, or ambiguous translated residues. V3J clonotypes were defined as sequences sharing the same inferred V gene, J gene, and CDR3 amino acid sequence. To compute the percentage overlap between repertoires, the number of shared unique clonotypes was divided by the size of the smaller repertoire. Richness of each repertoire was evaluated using RTK rarefaction, the Chao1 estimator, and Recon v2.1 estimates of unobserved clonotypes. Generation probabilities were computed with OLGA for all TCRbeta clonotypes obtained by the gDNA method from several donors. As stored in TCRdb, this immuneACCESS dataset retains in-frame rearrangements with V and J assigned. A fraction of the clones does not appear; measured against another copy, unresolved V genes explain less than half of the discrepancy, and the remainder lacks a known reason. For V, J and clone size, that table is used; D and trimming come from the DNA. Present in this sample are approximately 340,000 clones, under 80% of which were seen just once. About a tenth of the sample rests with the top ten.

To note about this clone: There is no known antigen for this receptor. Base quality data are lacking; no much larger clone is found one base away.

The donors were healthy, HIV-negative adults with no recently reported acute infections or vaccinations. Every donor was a Caucasian adult residing in Nashville, Tennessee, USA. CD4+ T cells were enriched by magnetic negative selection, after which naive cells were positively selected on CD45RA and the negative fraction was taken as the memory subset. Blood was collected by leukapheresis, and PBMCs were isolated by Ficoll-Histopaque density gradient centrifugation and then cryopreserved in liquid nitrogen vapor phase. Analytical flow cytometry was used to check the purity and quantity of each magnetically sorted T cell population. From each sorted fraction, genomic DNA was isolated and quantified by UV absorbance on a Nanodrop 2000c.

The chain joins TRBV9 to TRBJ2-4, with 11 central nucleotides matching TRBD2. The sequencing sample was made of memory CD4+ T cells sorted from blood. According to the study, the label for this sample's cell subset or site signals: CD45RA-negative fraction. The clonotype comes from a man aged 25-45 years in good health. The nucleotide sequence reads TGTGCCAGCAGCCCCCACCCTCTCGGGACTAGCGGAGGGGGAGCCAAAAACATTCAGTACTTC. Translated, it reads CASSPHPLGTSGGGAKNIQYF.